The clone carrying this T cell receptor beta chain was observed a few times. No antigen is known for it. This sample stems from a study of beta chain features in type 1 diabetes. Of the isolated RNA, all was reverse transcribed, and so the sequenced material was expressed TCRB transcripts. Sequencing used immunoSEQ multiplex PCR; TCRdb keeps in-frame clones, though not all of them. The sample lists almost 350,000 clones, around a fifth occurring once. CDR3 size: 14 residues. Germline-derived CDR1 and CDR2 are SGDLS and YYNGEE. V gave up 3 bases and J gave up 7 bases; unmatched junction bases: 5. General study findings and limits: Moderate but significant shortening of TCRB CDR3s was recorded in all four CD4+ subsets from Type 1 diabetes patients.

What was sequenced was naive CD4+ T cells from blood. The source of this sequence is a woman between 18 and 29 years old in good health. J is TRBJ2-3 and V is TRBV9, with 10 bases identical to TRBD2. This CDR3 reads CASSDSAGGNTQYF. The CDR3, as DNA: TGTGCCAGCAGCGACTCAGCGGGAGGGAATACGCAGTATTTT.